One TCR beta chain is described in this entry. The antigen is not known. What was sequenced were expressed TCRB transcripts, since all of the isolated RNA had been reverse transcribed. For naive, central memory and regulatory T cell samples, reads averaged roughly 3.5 million. Using immunoSEQ multiplex PCR, the repertoire was profiled, and TCRdb retains in-frame clones only, with some absent. The data show approximately 270,000 clones, 13% to 15% seen once. This entry belongs to a study of beta chain features in type 1 diabetes. Looking at the study overall: All samples together contributed 90 million to 130 million sorted cells for examination.

The germline V gene has CDR1 MDHEN and CDR2 SYDVKM. The ends lost 6 bases at V and 2 bases at J; junction bases unmatched: 2. The CDR3 covers 13 residues. Study observations and caveats: Naive, central memory and Treg TCRB repertoires seemed to resemble each other more closely in patients than they did in healthy donors. Shorter TCRB CDR3s, moderately but significantly so, were found in Type 1 diabetes patients in all four CD4+ subsets.

This sequence joins TRBV28 and TRBJ2-7, with 9 positions matching TRBD1. This sequence was found in a man aged 25-45 years with type 1 diabetes. Sequencing input: naive CD4+ T cells from blood. The CDR3, as DNA: TGTGCCAGCAGGGGACAGGGTGCCTACGAGCAGTACTTC. This sequence encodes CASRGQGAYEQYF.